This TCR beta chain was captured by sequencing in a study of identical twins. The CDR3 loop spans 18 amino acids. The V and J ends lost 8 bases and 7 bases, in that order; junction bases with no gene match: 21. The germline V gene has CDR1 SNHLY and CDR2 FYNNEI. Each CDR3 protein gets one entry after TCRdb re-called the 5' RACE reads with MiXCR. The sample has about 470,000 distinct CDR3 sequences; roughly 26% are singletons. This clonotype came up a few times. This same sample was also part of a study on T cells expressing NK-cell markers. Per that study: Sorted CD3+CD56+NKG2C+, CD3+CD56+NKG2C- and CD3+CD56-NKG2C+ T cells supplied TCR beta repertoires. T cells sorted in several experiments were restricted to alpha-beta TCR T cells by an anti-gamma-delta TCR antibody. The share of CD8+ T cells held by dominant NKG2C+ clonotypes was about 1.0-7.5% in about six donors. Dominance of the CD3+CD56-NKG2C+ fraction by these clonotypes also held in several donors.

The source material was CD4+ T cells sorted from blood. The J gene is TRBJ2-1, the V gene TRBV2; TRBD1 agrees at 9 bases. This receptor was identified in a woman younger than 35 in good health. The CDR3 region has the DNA TGTGCCAGCCACAGGGGGCGAGGGAGGTCCACCCCCCTTAATGAGCAGTTCTTC. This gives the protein CASHRGRGRSTPLNEQFF.